Listed here are 26 T cell receptor beta chains from one sample, sequenced in a study of blood T cell repertoires in COVID-19. Method: immunoSEQ multiplex PCR; TCRdb's copy keeps in-frame clones and lacks some. The sample records around 160,000 clones, roughly four fifths being singletons. The sequencing sample was made of peripheral blood. The receptors here all came from a human donor with acute or convalescent COVID-19. The donor label of this sample is uncertain.

The CDR3 is CASTPRTGGEGEQYF. In nucleotides, the CDR3 is TGTGCCAGCACCCCTCGGACAGGGGGAGAGGGTGAGCAGTACTTC. The genes are TRBV6-6 and TRBJ2-7, with TRBD1 identical over 10 bases. With V trimmed by 7 bases and J by 7 bases, 13 bases remained unmatched. The germline gives CDR1 MNHNY, CDR2 SVGAGI (reference sequence). This CDR3 spans 15 amino acids.

This sequence joins TRBV7-2 and TRBJ1-2, with D perhaps matching TRBD1 (5 bases). The germline V gene encodes CDR1 SGHTA and CDR2 FQGNSA. Trimming pared 4 bases from V and 8 bases from J, leaving 20 bases between. The CDR3 has 15 residues. CDR3 in amino acids: CASSSGGDPLRGYTF. Here the CDR3 DNA reads TGTGCCAGCAGCTCCGGGGGTGACCCATTGAGGGGCTACACCTTC.

This clone occurred a few times. The genes are TRBV5-5 and TRBJ1-2; D perhaps matches TRBD1 (6 bases). Trimming shortened V by 4 bases and J by 4 bases, and 14 bases separated the two germline ends. CDR3 size: 14 residues. The germline V gene has CDR1 SGHKS and CDR2 YYEKEE (reference sequence). CDR3 amino acids: CASSGGSGAYGYTF. The DNA for the CDR3 is TGTGCCAGCAGCGGGGGATCAGGGGCCTATGGCTACACCTTC. Supplemented by reference TRBV5-5 and TRBJ1-2, the full variable domain reads DAGVTQSPTHLIKTRGQQVTLRCSPISGHKSVSWYQQVLGQGPQFIFQYYEKEERGRGNFPDRFSARQFPNYSSELNVNALLLGDSALYLCASSGGSGAYGYTFGSGTRLTVV.

The chain employs TRBV4-2 and TRBJ1-5, with D tentatively TRBD1 (5 bases). With 0 bases removed from V and 7 bases from J, the gap between germline ends came to 19 bases. CDR1 LGHNA and CDR2 YNFKEQ come from the germline V gene. The CDR3 contains 17 residues. The CDR3 sequence is CASSQDLGVPSKQPQHF. The DNA for the CDR3 is TGTGCCAGCAGCCAAGATCTAGGGGTCCCCTCAAAGCAGCCCCAGCATTTT.

The table lists this clone with a few counts. The chain employs TRBV11-2 and TRBJ1-1; TRBD1 matches at 11 bases. The CDR3 totals 19 residues. CDR1 and CDR2 (germline): SGHAT, FQNNGV. The V segment lost 3 bases and the J segment 4 bases; nucleotides outside the gene matches: 16. Written as DNA, the CDR3 is TGTGCCAGCAGCTTGCTATTTGGACAGGGGGCGAGTGGCGGCACTGAAGCTTTCTTT. This codes for CASSLLFGQGASGGTEAFF. The full variable domain, in which reference TRBV11-2 and TRBJ1-1 provide the parts outside the CDR3, is EAGVAQSPRYKIIEKRQSVAFWCNPISGHATLYWYQQILGQGPKLLIQFQNNGVVDDSQLPKDRFSAERLKGVDSTLKIQPAKLEDSAVYLCASSLLFGQGASGGTEAFFGQGTRLTVV.

J is TRBJ1-5 and V is TRBV19; no clear D gene. Per germline, CDR1 LNHDA and CDR2 SQIVND (reference sequence). The CDR3 sequence is 16 residues long. V was pared by 9 bases and J by 2 bases, with 20 bases between. Written as DNA, the CDR3 is TGTGCCAGCCAAACCGGGTCCCTCGAAGGCAATCAGCCCCAGCATTTT. This encodes CASQTGSLEGNQPQHF.

The V call is TRBV11-2, the J call TRBJ1-6; a possible D gene is TRBD1 (5 bases). Germline CDR1 and CDR2: SGHAT and FQNNGV. The CDR3 runs to 14 residues. V was shortened by 3 bases and J by 10 bases, with 13 bases between the two germline ends. CDR3 coding DNA: TGTGCCAGCAGCTTTAAAGACACAGGATCACCCCTCCACTTT. It codes for CASSFKDTGSPLHF.

The chain uses TRBV3-1 (or the pseudogene TRBV3-2) and TRBJ2-3; D possibly corresponds to TRBD2 (5 bases). V lost 5 bases and J lost 1, with 13 bases in between. The CDR3 consists of 15 residues. CDR1 and CDR2 (germline): LGHDT, YNNKEL (reference sequence). CDR3 bases: TGTGCCAGCAGCTCAATCTCCGGGGGCACAGATACGCAGTATTTT. Encoded protein: CASSSISGGTDTQYF.

The chain is built from TRBV19 and TRBJ1-2; 7 nucleotides align to TRBD1. The germline gives CDR1 LNHDA, CDR2 SQIVND (reference sequence). Trimming cost V 8 bases and J 1 base; bases outside gene matches: 10. The length of the CDR3 is 15 residues. The CDR3 spells CASYRRDSFNYGYTF. CDR3 DNA sequence: TGTGCCAGTTACCGCCGGGACAGCTTTAACTATGGCTACACCTTC.

This chain connects TRBV6-2 or TRBV6-3 to TRBJ1-1, with D unclear. Trimming shortened V by 4 bases and J by 7 bases, and 16 bases separated the two germline ends. Germline-derived CDR1 and CDR2 are MNHEY and SVGEGT. The length of the CDR3 is 14 residues. CDR3 region: CASSWRRGTYEAFF. For the CDR3, the DNA is TGTGCCAGCAGTTGGAGGCGCGGTACTTATGAAGCTTTCTTT.

This clone was seen more than once but under ten times. The gene calls are TRBV11-3 and TRBJ1-1; D may be TRBD1 (6 bases). V was pared by 5 bases and J by 5 bases, with 12 bases between. The germline V gene has CDR1 SGHNT and CDR2 YENEEA. This CDR3 is built from 13 residues. This CDR3 is CASSRQQGTEAFF. The CDR3 DNA reads TGTGCCAGCAGCCGTCAACAGGGTACTGAAGCTTTCTTT.

CDR3 in amino acids: CASRYTGGSTEAFF. Here the CDR3 DNA reads TGCGCCAGCAGATATACAGGGGGATCCACTGAAGCTTTCTTT. The chain uses TRBV5-1 and TRBJ1-1; 8 bases fit TRBD1. CDR1 and CDR2 from the germline V gene are SGHRS and YFSETQ. This CDR3 has 14 amino acids. Trimming took 5 bases from V and 4 from J; bases not matched to a gene: 7.

The chain uses TRBV14 and TRBJ2-3, with D possibly TRBD2 on 5 matching bases. Germline loops: CDR1 SGHDN, CDR2 FVKESK. V dropped 4 bases and J dropped 2 bases, with 16 bases sitting between them. This CDR3 comprises 16 residues. This CDR3 is CASSRWGAGLTDTQYF. In DNA form, the CDR3 reads TGTGCCAGCAGCCGCTGGGGAGCAGGCCTCACAGATACGCAGTATTTT.

The chain links TRBV5-1 to TRBJ1-3; a possible D gene is TRBD1 (5 bases). The CDR3 consists of 17 residues. In germline, CDR1 is SGHRS, CDR2 YFSETQ. V lost 0 bases and J 2 bases, leaving 15 bases between the germline ends. The CDR3 loop is CASSLEVGGNTGNTIYF. The DNA of the CDR3 is TGCGCCAGCAGCTTGGAGGTTGGGGGGAATACTGGAAACACCATATATTTT.

This clone is a singleton in its sample. The genes are TRBV5-3 and TRBJ1-2; D remains ambiguous. TRBV5-3 is annotated as an ORF whose role is uncertain. The CDR3 totals 14 residues. Trimming pared 4 bases from V and 9 bases from J, leaving 19 bases between. CDR3 in DNA: TGTGCCAGAAGCCTCGGGGAGGCCCCCGGCTGCTACACCTTC. Amino acids: CARSLGEAPGCYTF.

This chain joins TRBV4-2 and TRBJ1-2; 10 positions match TRBD1. The CDR3 has 19 residues. The ends lost 0 bases at V and 8 bases at J; junction bases unmatched: 18. Per germline, CDR1 LGHNA and CDR2 YNFKEQ. CDR3 coding DNA: TGTGCCAGCAGCCAAGACGTTTCGGGGGGGACAGGGGCCCCGTGGGGCTACACCTTC. Its translation: CASSQDVSGGTGAPWGYTF.

The rearrangement uses TRBV7-6 and TRBJ1-3, with D unresolved. CDR1 SGHVS and CDR2 FNYEAQ come from the germline V gene. V lost 1 base to trimming and J lost 4 bases, with 14 bases between them. This CDR3 contains 16 residues. Written as DNA, the CDR3 is TGTGCCAGCAGCTTAGGCGAGGGCTTCATCGGAAACACCATATATTTT. Translated, it gives CASSLGEGFIGNTIYF.

This clone appeared a few times. The CDR3 sequence is CASSPQGASNGYTF. DNA of the CDR3: TGTGCCAGCAGCCCCCAGGGGGCTTCGAATGGCTACACCTTC. This rearrangement joins TRBV9 to TRBJ1-2; 8 bases align to TRBD1. Germline trimming cut 4 bases from V and 6 bases from J; bases unmatched to any gene: 8. The germline CDR1 and CDR2 sequences are SGDLS and YYNGEE. This CDR3 is built from 14 residues.

This chain joins TRBV6-5 and TRBJ1-1; D unclear. Germline lookup yields CDR1 MNHEY and CDR2 SVGAGI. This CDR3 has 11 amino acids. V was pared by 7 bases and J by 1 base, with 4 bases between. The CDR3 sequence is CASMANTEAFF. For the CDR3, the DNA is TGTGCCAGCATGGCGAACACTGAAGCTTTCTTT.

This clone was detected once. The rearrangement joins TRBV3-1 (or the pseudogene TRBV3-2) to TRBJ1-2, with TRBD1 identical over 10 bases. This CDR3 comprises 15 residues. The V and J ends lost 0 bases and 7 bases, in that order; junction bases with no gene match: 5. Germline lookup yields CDR1 LGHDT and CDR2 YNNKEL (reference sequence). The CDR3 bases are TGTGCCAGCAGCCAAGATTGGGGGGACAGGGGTGGCTACACCTTC. This translates into CASSQDWGDRGGYTF.

The chain couples TRBV21-1 to TRBJ2-1; the table's D call of TRBD2 was not tested on the DNA. TRBV21-1 is a pseudogene. There are 18 residues in the CDR3. The CDR3 here is CASSHPPETSGVYNEQFF. The DNA for the CDR3 is TGTGCCAGCAGCCACCCCCCCGAAACTAGCGGGGTTTACAATGAGCAGTTCTTC.

The sample holds one count of this clone. The V and J genes are TRBV5-1 and TRBJ1-6, with D unresolved. Trimming stripped 4 bases from V and 0 bases from J, with 17 bases between. The CDR3 has 18 amino acids. Germline CDR1 and CDR2: SGHRS and YFSETQ. CDR3 region: CASSPQLLANSYNSPLHF. In nucleotides, the CDR3 is TGCGCCAGCAGCCCGCAACTGCTAGCGAACTCCTATAATTCACCCCTCCACTTT.

The genes are TRBV19 and TRBJ2-7; 10 positions agree with TRBD1. Trimming cost V 4 bases and J 4 bases; bases outside gene matches: 7. This CDR3 comprises 15 residues. Germline V gives CDR1 LNHDA, CDR2 SQIVND (reference sequence). CDR3 in DNA: TGTGCCAGTAGTACCGGACAGGGGGTCGGGTACGAGCAGTACTTC. Its translation: CASSTGQGVGYEQYF.

The chain couples TRBV7-9 to TRBJ1-5, with TRBD1 as a possible D gene (5 bases). The germline V and J ends were trimmed by 5 bases and 3 bases, with 11 bases remaining between them. Per the germline V gene, CDR1 is SEHNR and CDR2 is FQNEAQ (reference sequence). This CDR3 contains 14 residues. CDR3 amino acids: CASSKDIPNQPQHF. The CDR3 DNA reads TGTGCCAGCAGCAAGGACATCCCCAATCAGCCCCAGCATTTT.

The chain has TRBV11-2 and TRBJ1-6; D remains ambiguous. In germline, CDR1 is SGHAT, CDR2 FQNNGV. Trimming shortened V by 2 bases and J by 10 bases, and 15 bases separated the two germline ends. This CDR3 spans 15 amino acids. CDR3 sequence reads: CASSLQSAGSSPLHF. The CDR3 nucleotides are TGTGCCAGCAGCTTACAGTCGGCGGGGAGCTCACCCCTCCACTTT.

The genes are TRBV14 and TRBJ1-6; D is ambiguous. The CDR3 is 14 residues long. V gave up 5 bases and J gave up 2 bases, with 7 bases separating them. The germline V gene encodes CDR1 SGHDN and CDR2 FVKESK. The CDR3 region has the DNA TGTGCCAGCAGCTACAGAGCCTATAATTCACCCCTCCACTTT. This gives the protein CASSYRAYNSPLHF.